These 23 T cell receptor beta chains were all obtained from the same sample, sequenced in a study of radiation and T cells in renal cell carcinoma. Noted time point: blood 2 weeks post-SBRT. This sample's treatment: 15 Gy SBRT to primary tumor, nephrectomy 4 weeks later. Method: immunoSEQ multiplex PCR; TCRdb's copy keeps in-frame clones and lacks some. The table includes about 150,000 clones, roughly 87% detected once. The sequencing here drew on blood, taken from a patient whose treatment included radiotherapy and nephrectomy. Receptor source: a woman aged 45-60 years with renal cell carcinoma.

This rearrangement joins TRBV7-6 to TRBJ2-1, with 10 bases identical to TRBD2. V gave up 1 base and J gave up 0 bases; unmatched junction bases: 12. This CDR3 has 20 amino acids. CDR1 and CDR2 from the germline V gene are SGHVS and FNYEAQ. CDR3 residues: CASSLVLAAGGMSSYNEQFF. The CDR3 DNA sequence: TGTGCCAGCAGCTTAGTCTTGGCAGCGGGGGGGATGAGCTCCTACAATGAGCAGTTCTTC.

V and J are TRBV15 and TRBJ1-2; the D gene is possibly TRBD1 (5 bases). V was shortened by 2 bases and J by 0 bases, with 10 bases between the two germline ends. Germline CDR1 LNHNV, CDR2 YYDKDF (reference sequence). This CDR3 region has 15 residues. The CDR3 reads CATSRPQAANYGYTF. The CDR3 region has the DNA TGTGCCACCAGCAGACCACAGGCTGCTAACTATGGCTACACCTTC.

The chain has TRBV19 and TRBJ2-2, with D perhaps given as TRBD1 or TRBD2 (6 bases each). This CDR3 has 17 residues. Germline CDR1 is LNHDA and CDR2 is SQIVND (reference sequence). Trimming shortened V by 7 bases and J by 4 bases, and 22 bases separated the two germline ends. CDR3 region: CASTIGGQGRGTGELFF. CDR3 DNA: TGTGCCAGTACCATAGGGGGGCAGGGACGAGGCACCGGGGAGCTGTTTTTT.

The count of this clone is one. This chain connects TRBV9 to TRBJ2-1; 7 bases agree with TRBD1. This CDR3 is 16 amino acids long. CDR1 is SGDLS, CDR2 YYNGEE, per germline. Unmatched junction bases numbered 8, after V lost 4 bases and J lost 1 base. CDR3: CASSITGTVSYNEQFF. CDR3 nucleotide sequence: TGTGCCAGCAGCATTACCGGGACAGTTTCCTACAATGAGCAGTTCTTC.

The rearrangement uses TRBV7-9 and TRBJ2-7; D might be TRBD1 (6 bases). Germline CDR1 SEHNR, CDR2 FQNEAQ (reference sequence). V was clipped by 1 base and J by 9 bases, with 19 bases between them. This CDR3 is built from 15 residues. CDR3 nucleotides: TGTGCCAGCAGCTTAGGTATGAGGGGACACGATGTGCAGTACTTC. Its protein product is CASSLGMRGHDVQYF.

V gene TRBV7-9 combines with J gene TRBJ1-2; 7 bases are shared with TRBD1. V shed 5 bases, J shed 1 base, and the junction held 10 bases outside the gene matches. Germline V lookup: CDR1 SEHNR, CDR2 FQNEAQ (reference sequence). The CDR3 is made up of 16 amino acids. The CDR3 DNA reads TGTGCCAGCAGCCCCCCAACAGGGGCCATTAACTATGGCTACACCTTC. Its translation: CASSPPTGAINYGYTF.

J is TRBJ2-2 and V is TRBV10-3, with D perhaps matching TRBD2 (5 bases). The germline V and J ends were trimmed by 0 bases and 5 bases, with 7 bases remaining between them. The CDR3 consists of 14 residues. The germline V gene encodes CDR1 ENHRY and CDR2 SYGVKD. CDR3 DNA sequence: TGTGCCATCAGTGAGTCGTCGGGGACCGGGGAGCTGTTTTTT. This sequence encodes CAISESSGTGELFF.

The chain couples TRBV5-1 to TRBJ2-5; the D gene is possibly TRBD1 (7 bases). V was cut by 3 bases and J by 5 bases, with 17 bases left in between. This CDR3 comprises 15 residues. The germline V gene has CDR1 SGHRS and CDR2 YFSETQ. The CDR3 sequence is CASSWRGQGRETQYF. CDR3 sequence (DNA): TGCGCCAGCAGCTGGAGGGGGCAGGGGCGGGAGACCCAGTACTTC. Full variable domain (rest looked up from reference TRBV5-1 and TRBJ2-5): KAGVTQTPRYLIKTRGQQVTLSCSPISGHRSVSWYQQTPGQGLQFLFEYFSETQRNKGNFPGRFSGRQFSNSRSEMNVSTLELGDSALYLCASSWRGQGRETQYFGPGTRLLVL.

The chain carries TRBV7-2 and TRBJ2-5; 11 positions agree with TRBD1. V trimming: 4 bases; J trimming: 2 bases; junction bases outside the gene matches: 3. This CDR3 region has 15 residues. Germline V gives CDR1 SGHTA, CDR2 FQGNSA. The CDR3 spells CASSSWDRGQETQYF. CDR3 nucleotides: TGTGCCAGCAGCTCTTGGGACAGGGGGCAAGAGACCCAGTACTTC.

The genes are TRBV19 and TRBJ1-6; D unclear. Germline lookup yields CDR1 LNHDA and CDR2 SQIVND (reference sequence). The CDR3 extends over 17 amino acids. V lost 5 bases to trimming and J lost 0 bases, with 14 bases between them. Here the CDR3 DNA reads TGTGCCAGTAGTGCTGAACGACGGAGCTCCTATAATTCACCCCTCCACTTT. Its protein is CASSAERRSSYNSPLHF.

The V gene is TRBV2, the J gene TRBJ2-1; 11 nucleotides match TRBD2. The CDR3 contains 16 residues. J was trimmed by 6 bases and V by 4 bases; bases with no gene match: 8. Germline CDR1 reads SNHLY; CDR2 reads FYNNEI. CDR3: CASSVSRGTSGNEQFF. In nucleotides, the CDR3 is TGTGCCAGCAGTGTAAGCCGAGGGACTAGCGGCAATGAGCAGTTCTTC. Variable domain in full (rest from reference TRBV2 and TRBJ2-1): EPEVTQTPSHQVTQMGQEVILRCVPISNHLYFYWYRQILGQKVEFLVSFYNNEISEKSEIFDDQFSVERPDGSNFTLKIRSTKLEDSAMYFCASSVSRGTSGNEQFFGPGTRLTVL.

This clone showed up just once. V is TRBV19 and J is TRBJ1-2; D gene uncertain. Per the germline V gene, CDR1 is LNHDA and CDR2 is SQIVND (reference sequence). Trimming removed 3 bases from V and 8 bases from J, with 13 bases in between. This CDR3 is 13 amino acids long. The CDR3 DNA follows: TGTGCCAGTAGTATTGGGAGGGAGTTGGGCTACACCTTC. Protein: CASSIGRELGYTF. Using reference TRBV19 and TRBJ1-2 for the parts outside the CDR3, the full variable domain is DGGITQSPKYLFRKEGQNVTLSCEQNLNHDAMYWYRQDPGQGLRLIYYSQIVNDFQKGDIAEGYSVSREKKESFPLTVTSAQKNPTAFYLCASSIGRELGYTFGSGTRLTVV.

This chain uses TRBV2 with TRBJ1-1, with a possible D match to TRBD1 (5 bases). Trimming stripped 4 bases from V and 4 bases from J, with 10 bases between. CDR3 length: 13 amino acids. Germline V lookup: CDR1 SNHLY, CDR2 FYNNEI. CDR3 protein: CASSGGFGTEAFF. CDR3 nucleotides: TGTGCCAGCAGTGGGGGGTTCGGCACTGAAGCTTTCTTT. Drawing the rest from reference TRBV2 and TRBJ1-1, the complete variable domain is EPEVTQTPSHQVTQMGQEVILRCVPISNHLYFYWYRQILGQKVEFLVSFYNNEISEKSEIFDDQFSVERPDGSNFTLKIRSTKLEDSAMYFCASSGGFGTEAFFGQGTRLTVV.

The chain joins TRBV13 to TRBJ1-6; D ambiguous. Per the germline V gene, CDR1 is PRHDT and CDR2 is FYEKMQ (reference sequence). With 2 bases removed from V and 7 bases from J, the gap between germline ends came to 9 bases. This CDR3 spans 14 amino acids. CDR3 DNA: TGTGCCAGCAGCTTACGGGAATCCAATTCACCCCTCCACTTT. This sequence encodes CASSLRESNSPLHF.

This clone came up many times. The genes are TRBV2 and TRBJ1-2; 10 bases line up with TRBD1. V was pared by 6 bases and J by 8 bases, with 3 bases of the junction left unmatched. This CDR3 region has 12 residues. Germline CDR1 and CDR2: SNHLY and FYNNEI. CDR3 DNA: TGTGCCAGCAGCGTGGGACAGGGGGGCTACACCTTC. Translating gives CASSVGQGGYTF.

This chain uses TRBV4-1 with TRBJ2-1; TRBD2 matches at 8 bases. There are 16 residues in the CDR3. CDR1 MGHRA and CDR2 YSYEKL come from the germline V gene. The V and J ends lost 5 bases and 0 bases, in that order; junction bases with no gene match: 6. CDR3 protein: CASSEFSGASYNEQFF. The CDR3, as DNA: TGCGCCAGCAGCGAATTTAGCGGGGCCTCCTACAATGAGCAGTTCTTC.

This chain links TRBV5-5 with TRBJ1-3; D unclear. V lost 0 bases and J lost 0, with 7 bases in between. This CDR3 has 15 residues. Per the germline V gene, CDR1 is SGHKS and CDR2 is YYEKEE (reference sequence). CDR3 nucleotide sequence: TGTGCCAGCAGCTTGGATCCCAACTCTGGAAACACCATATATTTT. Its translation is CASSLDPNSGNTIYF.

About this clone: A read error may produce the germline difference seen at one junction end. The chain employs TRBV14 and TRBJ2-5; a possible D gene is TRBD1 (7 bases). Germline-derived CDR1 and CDR2 are SGHDN and FVKESK. The CDR3 has 17 amino acids. The CDR3 region is CASSHRRGADSQGTQYF. In DNA, the CDR3 is TGTGCCAGCAGCCATCGCAGGGGGGCGGACAGTCAAGGGACCCAGTACTTC. The complete variable domain, with remaining parts taken from reference TRBV14 and TRBJ2-5, reads EAGVTQFPSHSVIEKGQTVTLRCDPISGHDNLYWYRRVMGKEIKFLLHFVKESKQDESGMPNNRFLAERTGGTYSTLKVQPAELEDSGVYFCASSHRRGADSQGTQYFGPGTRLLVL.

In this sample, this clone turned up once. The rearrangement links TRBV4-1 to TRBJ2-1; D may be TRBD2 (6 bases). CDR3 size: 15 residues. V shed 4 bases and J shed 7 bases, with 17 bases lying between them. Looked up from germline, CDR1 is MGHRA and CDR2 is YSYEKL. The CDR3 spells CASSPSPTGENEQFF. DNA of the CDR3: TGCGCCAGCAGCCCGTCCCCGACGGGGGAGAATGAGCAGTTCTTC.

This clone was seen only once. The chain has TRBV9 and TRBJ1-2; D ambiguous. Trimming left V 0 bases short and J 0 bases short, with 9 bases between. CDR3 length: 15 residues. Germline assignment: CDR1 SGDLS and CDR2 YYNGEE. CDR3 nucleotides: TGTGCCAGCAGCGTAGAGCAGGAGACTAACTATGGCTACACCTTC. It codes for CASSVEQETNYGYTF.

The genes are TRBV6-6 and TRBJ2-5; 9 bases align to TRBD2. V lost 5 bases to trimming and J lost 5 bases; unmatched junction nucleotides: 6. The germline V gene encodes CDR1 MNHNY and CDR2 SVGAGI (reference sequence). This CDR3 is 14 amino acids long. CDR3 sequence: CASSPGLARETQYF. The CDR3 DNA is TGTGCCAGCAGTCCGGGACTAGCTAGGGAGACCCAGTACTTC.

This clone turned up a few times. The rearrangement joins TRBV4-2 to TRBJ1-1; D is uncertain. Per germline, CDR1 LGHNA and CDR2 YNFKEQ. V shed 1 base and J shed 1 base, with 7 bases lying between them. The CDR3 spans 14 residues. The CDR3 here is CASSQAKANTEAFF. The CDR3 DNA reads TGTGCCAGCAGCCAAGCGAAAGCGAACACTGAAGCTTTCTTT.

This chain joins TRBV11-1 and TRBJ1-1, with 8 bases identical to TRBD1. Germline V gives CDR1 SGHAT, CDR2 FQDESV (reference sequence). The CDR3 sequence is 15 residues long. The V segment lost 5 bases and the J segment 6 bases; nucleotides outside the gene matches: 11. CDR3 amino acids: CASSPDRGQRAEAFF. The CDR3 DNA reads as TGTGCCAGCAGCCCAGACAGGGGCCAGCGAGCTGAAGCTTTCTTT.